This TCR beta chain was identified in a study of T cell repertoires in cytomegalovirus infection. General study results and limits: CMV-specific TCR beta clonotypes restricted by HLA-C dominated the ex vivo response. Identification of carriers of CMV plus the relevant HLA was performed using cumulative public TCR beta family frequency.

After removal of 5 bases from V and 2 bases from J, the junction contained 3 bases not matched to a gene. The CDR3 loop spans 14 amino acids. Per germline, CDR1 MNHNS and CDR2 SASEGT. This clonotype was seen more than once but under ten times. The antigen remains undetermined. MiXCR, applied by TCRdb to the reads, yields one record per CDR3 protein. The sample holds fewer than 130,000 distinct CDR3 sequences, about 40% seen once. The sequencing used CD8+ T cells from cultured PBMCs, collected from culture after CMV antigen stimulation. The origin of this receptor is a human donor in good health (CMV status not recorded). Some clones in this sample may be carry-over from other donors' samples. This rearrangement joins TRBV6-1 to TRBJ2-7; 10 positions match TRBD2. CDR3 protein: CASSPSGGTYEQYF. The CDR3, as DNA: TGTGCCAGCAGTCCTAGCGGGGGAACCTACGAGCAGTACTTC.